The 4 T cell receptor beta chains presented below share a single source sample, sequenced in a study of T cells in Graves' hyperthyroidism and ophthalmopathy. RNA transcripts yielded amplified TCR beta CDR3 regions. Initially, a first-round RT-PCR of the TCR CDR3 employed the HTBI primer set. Each CDR3 protein gets one entry after TCRdb re-called the multiplex PCR reads with MiXCR. The table lists approximately 270,000 distinct CDR3 sequences, 13% to 15% of them singletons, with 10% to 15% in the top ten. The sequencing sample was made of blood. The receptors shown here come from a middle-aged woman with Graves' hyperthyroidism that later progressed to Graves' ophthalmopathy.

Ten or more counts support this clonotype. The V gene is TRBV15, the J gene TRBJ1-5, with D unclear. CDR1 is LNHNV, CDR2 YYDKDF, per germline (reference sequence). The CDR3 runs 16 residues. V dropped 1 base and J dropped 0 bases, with 10 bases sitting between them. This CDR3 is CATSRGYGGSNQPQHF. In DNA form, the CDR3 reads TGTGCCACCAGCAGAGGTTACGGAGGTAGCAATCAGCCCCAGCATTTT.

This clonotype showed up many times. The rearrangement uses TRBV20-1 and TRBJ2-4; possibly TRBD1 for D (6 bases). Germline values: CDR1 DFQATT, CDR2 SNEGSKA (reference sequence). The length of the CDR3 is 11 residues. Trimming stripped 3 bases from V and 8 bases from J, with 8 bases between. DNA for the CDR3: TGCAGTGCTAGTGAGGGGGACATTCAGTACTTC. This sequence encodes CSASEGDIQYF.

This clonotype showed up many times. The V gene is TRBV5-5, the J gene TRBJ1-3; unclear D gene. In germline, CDR1 is SGHKS, CDR2 YYEKEE (reference sequence). The V gene lost 3 bases and the J gene lost 0 bases, with 13 bases spanning the gap. The CDR3 extends over 16 amino acids. CDR3 in DNA: TGTGCCAGCAGCTCTAAAAGAGAGACCTCTGGAAACACCATATATTTT. It translates to CASSSKRETSGNTIYF.

This clonotype was seen many times. The V call is TRBV2, the J call TRBJ2-7; 8 bases fit TRBD1. Germline-derived CDR1 and CDR2 are SNHLY and FYNNEI. The V segment lost 4 bases and the J segment 2 bases; nucleotides outside the gene matches: 1. This CDR3 contains 13 residues. Here the CDR3 reads CASSGGQAYEQYF. DNA for the CDR3: TGTGCCAGCAGTGGGGGACAGGCCTACGAGCAGTACTTC.